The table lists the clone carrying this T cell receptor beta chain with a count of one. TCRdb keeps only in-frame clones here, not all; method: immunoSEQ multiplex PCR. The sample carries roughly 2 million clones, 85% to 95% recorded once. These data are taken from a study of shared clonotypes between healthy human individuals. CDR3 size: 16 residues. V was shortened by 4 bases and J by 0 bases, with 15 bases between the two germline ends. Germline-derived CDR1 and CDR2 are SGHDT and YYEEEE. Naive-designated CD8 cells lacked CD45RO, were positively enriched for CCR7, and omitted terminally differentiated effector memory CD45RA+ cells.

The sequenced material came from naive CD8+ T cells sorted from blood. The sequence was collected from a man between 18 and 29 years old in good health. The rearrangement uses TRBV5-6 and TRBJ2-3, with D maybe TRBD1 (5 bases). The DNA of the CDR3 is TGTGCCAGCAGCCACCGAGTGGACATTAGCACAGATACGCAGTATTTT. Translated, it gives CASSHRVDISTDTQYF.